These 19 T cell receptor beta chains share one sample of origin, sequenced in a study of T cell clonotyping in hematopoietic cell transplantation. Method: immunoSEQ multiplex PCR; TCRdb's copy keeps in-frame clones and lacks some. Of around 5,000 clones in the sample, 75% to 80% were seen once. The sample was peripheral blood mononuclear cells, taken 30 days after allogeneic stem cell transplant. The source is a male patient in his sixties or seventies who had an allogeneic stem cell transplant from an unrelated donor, so the T cells may come from the graft donor. Some clones in this sample may be carry-over from other donors' samples.

The chain is built from TRBV7-8 and TRBJ2-7, with a possible D match to TRBD2 (6 bases). The CDR3 has 15 residues. Germline lookup yields CDR1 SGHVS and CDR2 FQNEAQ. V was clipped by 7 bases and J by 1 base, with 17 bases between them. This CDR3 reads CASTHWTTRSYEQYF. The DNA for the CDR3 is TGTGCCAGCACCCATTGGACTACTCGTTCCTACGAGCAGTACTTC.

The V call is TRBV30, the J call TRBJ2-7; D remains ambiguous. This CDR3 region has 11 residues. The V end was cut by 3 bases, the J end by 7 bases, with 10 bases between. Germline V lookup: CDR1 GTSNPN, CDR2 SVGIG (reference sequence). CDR3 coding DNA: TGTGCCTGGAGCGCCCAACTTGAGCAGTACTTC. It specifies CAWSAQLEQYF.

On this clone itself: The sample carries other DNA sequences with the same CDR3. The rearrangement links TRBV7-2 to TRBJ2-5; TRBD1 might be the D (5 bases). V was cut by 2 bases and J by 2 bases, with 9 bases left in between. This CDR3 has 14 residues. The germline gives CDR1 SGHTA, CDR2 FQGNSA. The DNA for the CDR3 is TGTGCCAGCAGCTTAATCGCAGGGCAAGAGACCCAGTACTTC. This codes for CASSLIAGQETQYF.

This chain joins TRBV5-8 and TRBJ1-3; D call uncertain. The CDR3 is 11 residues long. Germline V CDR1 and CDR2: SGHTS, YDEGEE. V was shortened by 2 bases and J by 3 bases, with 0 bases between the two germline ends. DNA of the CDR3: TGTGCCAGCAGCTTTGGAAACACCATATATTTT. This sequence encodes CASSFGNTIYF.

The chain is built from TRBV25-1 and TRBJ2-3; 8 bases map to TRBD2. The CDR3 covers 14 residues. V shed 5 bases and J 2 bases; nucleotides not matched to a gene: 3. Germline CDR1 and CDR2: MGHDK and SYGVNS. The CDR3 sequence: CASSSGGSTDTQYF. In nucleotides, the CDR3 is TGTGCCAGCAGTAGCGGGGGATCCACAGATACGCAGTATTTT.

This clone was seen a single time. The chain carries TRBV13 and TRBJ2-5; perhaps D is TRBD1 or TRBD2 (5 bases each). This CDR3 region has 14 residues. The V gene's germline CDR1 is PRHDT and CDR2 FYEKMQ (reference sequence). V was clipped by 2 bases and J by 5 bases, with 12 bases between them. CDR3 loop: CASSLYGGGETQYF. In nucleotides, the CDR3 is TGTGCCAGCAGCTTATATGGGGGTGGGGAGACCCAGTACTTC.

V usage is TRBV7-3 and J usage is TRBJ1-6; D gene uncertain. CDR3 length: 15 amino acids. The V gene's germline CDR1 is SGHTA and CDR2 FQGTGA. The V end lost 1 base, the J end lost 5 bases, and 9 bases lay between the germline ends. The DNA of the CDR3 is TGTGCCAGCAGCTTAATGGGCCGGGATAATTCACCCCTCCACTTT. Encoded protein: CASSLMGRDNSPLHF.

This clone was recorded only once. The J gene is TRBJ1-2, the V gene TRBV14; possibly TRBD1 for D (6 bases). Trimming took 2 bases from V and 3 from J, leaving 10 bases between them. CDR3 size: 14 residues. From germline, CDR1 is SGHDN and CDR2 FVKESK. CDR3 protein: CASSQLTGYYGYTF. The CDR3 region has the DNA TGTGCCAGCAGCCAACTCACAGGGTACTATGGCTACACCTTC. Filled out from reference TRBV14 and TRBJ1-2, the complete variable domain reads EAGVTQFPSHSVIEKGQTVTLRCDPISGHDNLYWYRRVMGKEIKFLLHFVKESKQDESGMPNNRFLAERTGGTYSTLKVQPAELEDSGVYFCASSQLTGYYGYTFGSGTRLTVV.

The chain couples TRBV2 to TRBJ2-2; weak D call: TRBD1 (5 bases). CDR1 and CDR2 from the germline V gene are SNHLY and FYNNEI. Trimming removed 7 bases from V and 1 base from J, with 19 bases in between. CDR3 length: 17 residues. For the CDR3, the DNA is TGTGCCAGCACCGCCTCGGGCCTGGGGCTGAACACCGGGGAGCTGTTTTTT. Its translation: CASTASGLGLNTGELFF.

The chain recombines TRBV11-3 with TRBJ2-7; D unresolved. CDR1 SGHNT and CDR2 YENEEA come from the germline V gene. The V gene lost 1 base and the J gene lost 3 bases, with 22 bases spanning the gap. The CDR3 spans 18 residues. The DNA of the CDR3 is TGTGCCAGCAGCTTAGTCGGATACAGCTTAATACCCAGCTACGAGCAGTACTTC. It specifies CASSLVGYSLIPSYEQYF.

This chain links TRBV7-9 with TRBJ2-7; TRBD1 might be the D (7 bases). Trimming took 5 bases from V and 2 from J, leaving 16 bases between them. Germline loops: CDR1 SEHNR, CDR2 FQNEAQ (reference sequence). This CDR3 contains 15 residues. CDR3 DNA sequence: TGTGCCAGCAGCGGGATGCGGGACAGACCCTACGAGCAGTACTTC. The encoded protein is CASSGMRDRPYEQYF.

This sequence joins TRBV10-2 and TRBJ2-7; either TRBD1 or TRBD2 may supply D (6 bases each). CDR1 and CDR2 (germline): WSHSY, SAAADI. The CDR3 totals 18 residues. The V end was cut by 5 bases, the J end by 2 bases, with 25 bases between. The CDR3 DNA follows: TGCGCCAGCAGTCGGAAACAGGGAGGCGCTCGTCAGCCCTACGAGCAGTACTTC. It is translated as CASSRKQGGARQPYEQYF.

V is TRBV7-9 and J is TRBJ1-2; the D gene is possibly TRBD1 (6 bases). CDR1 is SEHNR and CDR2 is FQNEAQ in the germline V gene (reference sequence). V was shortened by 5 bases and J by 5 bases, with 12 bases between the two germline ends. This CDR3 comprises 13 residues. As DNA, the CDR3 is TGTGCCAGCAGCCCAGGACAGCCTTATGGCTACACCTTC. It specifies CASSPGQPYGYTF.

The V and J genes are TRBV6-1 and TRBJ2-3; D is possibly TRBD1 or TRBD2 (5 bases each). CDR1 is MNHNS and CDR2 is SASEGT in the germline V gene. This CDR3 has 13 amino acids. Deletions cut 6 bases from V and 4 bases from J, with 11 bases between. The CDR3 DNA follows: TGTGCCAGCAGCCAACTAGGGGCAGATACGCAGTATTTT. This sequence encodes CASSQLGADTQYF.

The chain recombines TRBV5-1 with TRBJ2-7, with D unresolved. V was cut by 0 bases and J by 0 bases, with 10 bases left in between. This CDR3 has 15 residues. Per the germline V gene, CDR1 is SGHRS and CDR2 is YFSETQ. The CDR3 here is CASSLAPGSSYEQYF. Here the CDR3 DNA reads TGCGCCAGCAGCTTGGCCCCCGGTAGCTCCTACGAGCAGTACTTC.

This clone was picked up a small number of times. The chain employs TRBV9 and TRBJ2-5; D not resolved. CDR3 length equals 14 residues. V lost 0 bases and J lost 1, with 7 bases in between. Per germline, CDR1 SGDLS and CDR2 YYNGEE. The CDR3 reads CASSVGIPQETQYF. The CDR3 nucleotides read TGTGCCAGCAGCGTAGGCATCCCCCAAGAGACCCAGTACTTC.

This clone was detected once. For the CDR3, the DNA is TGTGCCTGGAGTGGTGTAGGGGCCTCCAGTACCTACTTC. This encodes CAWSGVGASSTYF. V usage is TRBV30 and J usage is TRBJ2-7, with D perhaps matching TRBD1 (5 bases). Germline V CDR1 and CDR2: GTSNPN, SVGIG (reference sequence). This CDR3 contains 13 residues. The V and J ends lost 1 base and 13 bases respectively, with 20 bases between them.

The genes are TRBV30 and TRBJ2-5; 7 nucleotides agree with TRBD1. The CDR3 sequence is 12 residues long. Germline CDR1 reads GTSNPN; CDR2 reads SVGIG (reference sequence). The J segment lost 9 bases and the V segment lost 0 bases, leaving 4 bases of the junction unmatched. CDR3 sequence reads: CAWSVRRGPQYF. The CDR3 nucleotides are TGTGCCTGGAGTGTACGAAGGGGGCCCCAGTACTTC.

The chain recombines TRBV30 with TRBJ1-3, with D tentatively TRBD1 (6 bases). V lost 0 bases and J lost 0, with 9 bases in between. The germline gives CDR1 GTSNPN, CDR2 SVGIG (reference sequence). The CDR3 loop spans 15 amino acids. CDR3 DNA: TGTGCCTGGAGTGTACCCAGGGGCTCTGGAAACACCATATATTTT. This codes for CAWSVPRGSGNTIYF.